The rows below give T cell receptor beta chains drawn from one sample of a study of control samples from healthy donors and cancer patients. Sequencing was performed with immunoSEQ multiplex PCR; in TCRdb, only in-frame clones are kept and a portion is missing. Here the sample spans some 220,000 clones, around 94% being singletons. The sequencing sample was made of blood. The receptors stem from a man aged 50-59 years in good health. Each CDR3 is given with its conserved first and last residue. The D gene is left open where the match is weak. Size values are once, few and many counts, or a class for expanded clones, and some rows have none.

>TRBJ2-2|.|TRBD1|TRBV18
CASSPIGTVRDTGELFF
TGTGCCAGCTCACCAATCGGGACAGTAAGGGACACCGGGGAGCTGTTTTTT
>TRBJ1-2|.|.|TRBV28
CASSTQVYGYTF
TGTGCCAGCAGTACACAGGTGTATGGCTACACCTTC
>TRBJ2-5|.|TRBD2|TRBV10-3
CAISESRGEETQYF
TGTGCCATCAGTGAGTCGCGGGGGGAAGAGACCCAGTACTTC
>TRBJ2-7|once|.|TRBV7-9
CASSQGGYPHEQYF
TGTGCCAGCAGCCAGGGGGGATATCCCCACGAGCAGTACTTC
>TRBJ2-3|.|TRBD2|TRBV6-6
CASLALAGVTDTQYF
TGTGCCAGCCTCGCTCTAGCGGGGGTCACAGATACGCAGTATTTT
>TRBJ1-1|.|TRBD1|TRBV29-1
CSVERGQLNTEAFF
TGCAGCGTTGAACGGGGACAGCTAAACACTGAAGCTTTCTTT
>TRBJ1-1|.|.|TRBV5-8
CASLPRTGLNTEAFF
TGTGCCAGCCTTCCCCGAACCGGCCTGAACACTGAAGCTTTCTTT
>TRBJ2-6|.|.|TRBV6-2/TRBV6-3
CASSLSGANVLTF
TGTGCCAGCAGCCTTTCTGGGGCCAACGTCCTGACTTTC
>TRBJ2-1|.|TRBD2|TRBV10-3
CAISETSGVYNEQFF
TGTGCCATCAGTGAAACTAGCGGGGTTTACAATGAGCAGTTCTTC
>TRBJ1-1|.|.|TRBV5-1
CASSLEVIGVGLAFF
TGCGCCAGCAGCTTGGAAGTTATCGGGGTGGGGTTAGCTTTCTTT